This T cell receptor (beta chain) emerged from a study of blood T cell repertoires in COVID-19. Measured with immunoSEQ multiplex PCR; TCRdb has only the in-frame clones, and not every one. The repertoire consists of roughly 420,000 clones, with around 87% occurring once and the leading ten covering over 0.9%. Germline assignment: CDR1 MGHRA and CDR2 YSYEKL. The CDR3 sequence is 15 residues long. The V gene end was trimmed by 1 base and the J gene end by 8 bases; junction bases not matched to a gene: 3. Across roughly 25 US areas, participants ranged in age from about 18 to 100 years. The sequence was obtained from a woman aged 30 to 39 with acute COVID-19. The material sequenced was PBMCs or T cells enriched from blood (not recorded which). The rearrangement uses TRBV4-1 and TRBJ1-6, with 9 bases lining up with TRBD1. CDR3 region: CASSQVGQGDSPLHF. CDR3 coding DNA: TGCGCCAGCAGCCAAGTGGGACAGGGTGATTCACCCCTCCACTTT.